One sample yielded the 32 T cell receptor beta chains listed below, sequenced in a study of shared clonotypes between healthy human individuals. Profiling relied on immunoSEQ multiplex PCR, and the TCRdb table lists in-frame clones only, not all of them. The repertoire holds about 680,000 clones, with around 78% as singletons. Sequenced: memory CD4+ T cells sorted from blood. Subset noted: CD45RA-negative fraction. The receptors come from a woman aged 25 to 39 in good health.

The chain carries TRBV7-9 and TRBJ1-1, with D uncertain. CDR1 is SEHNR, CDR2 FQNEAQ, per germline (reference sequence). The length of the CDR3 is 15 residues. Trimming left V 5 bases short and J 1 base short, with 14 bases between. Here the CDR3 reads CASSPALSANTEAFF. The DNA of the CDR3 is TGTGCCAGCAGCCCGGCTCTGTCGGCGAACACTGAAGCTTTCTTT.

A note on this clone: Additional DNA sequences in this sample encode the identical CDR3. The gene calls are TRBV29-1 and TRBJ2-5, with 9 bases aligning to TRBD1. The CDR3 spans 12 residues. Germline V gene sequence: CDR1 SQVTM, CDR2 ANQGSEA. J gave up 3 bases and V 6 bases, and 2 bases lay outside the gene matches. The CDR3 nucleotides are TGCAGCGTGGGACAGGGTGAAGAGACCCAGTACTTC. It is translated as CSVGQGEETQYF.

This clone was counted a few times. This chain connects TRBV5-4 to TRBJ2-2; D gene uncertain. This CDR3 has 12 amino acids. Trimming took 4 bases from V and 1 from J, leaving 2 bases between them. In germline, CDR1 is SGHNT, CDR2 YYREEE (reference sequence). The chain's CDR3 is CASSRNTGELFF. Here the CDR3 DNA reads TGTGCCAGCAGCCGGAACACCGGGGAGCTGTTTTTT.

The chain joins TRBV30 to TRBJ1-1, with unresolved D. The CDR3 is 12 residues long. V was shortened by 8 bases and J by 1 base, with 11 bases between the two germline ends. Germline V gene data show CDR1 as GTSNPN and CDR2 as SVGIG (reference sequence). The CDR3, as DNA: TGTGCCACACACCCCCGGAACACTGAAGCTTTCTTT. Translating gives CATHPRNTEAFF.

The J gene is TRBJ2-1, the V gene TRBV11-3; D might be TRBD2 (5 bases). Germline-derived CDR1 and CDR2 are SGHNT and YENEEA. Trimming pared 1 base from V and 4 bases from J, leaving 11 bases between. The length of the CDR3 is 15 residues. In DNA, the CDR3 is TGTGCCAGCAGCTTAGGGTTTAGCGAATACAATGAGCAGTTCTTC. Translated, it gives CASSLGFSEYNEQFF.

This clone was seen a handful of times. This sequence joins TRBV7-8 and TRBJ1-5, with no clear D. The ends were cut back, 5 bases at V and 0 bases at J, with 14 bases in the middle. CDR3 size: 16 residues. In germline, CDR1 is SGHVS, CDR2 FQNEAQ. The DNA of the CDR3 is TGTGCCAGCAGCCCACTCGCTGGTATTAGCAATCAGCCCCAGCATTTT. Translation gives CASSPLAGISNQPQHF.

The chain is built from TRBV9 and TRBJ2-3; the D is unclear. Germline V CDR1 and CDR2: SGDLS, YYNGEE. The CDR3 length is 15 residues. Trimming removed 4 bases from V and 0 bases from J, with 12 bases in between. CDR3 in DNA: TGTGCCAGCAGCCCCACCACCCGGAGCACAGATACGCAGTATTTT. Its translation is CASSPTTRSTDTQYF.

This clone was seen only once. The CDR3 here is CAWSADLVNTEAFF. DNA for the CDR3: TGTGCCTGGAGTGCGGACCTGGTGAACACTGAAGCTTTCTTT. This sequence joins TRBV30 and TRBJ1-1; D remains unclear. V was trimmed by 1 base and J by 0 bases, leaving 9 bases between them. The germline gives CDR1 GTSNPN, CDR2 SVGIG (reference sequence). The CDR3 contains 14 residues.

The J gene is TRBJ2-7, the V gene TRBV16; perhaps TRBD1 as D (8 bases). The V gene lost 0 bases and the J gene lost 6 bases, with 12 bases spanning the gap. Germline loops: CDR1 KGHSY, CDR2 FQNENV. The CDR3 runs to 14 residues. The CDR3 reads CASSQSNRGGEQYF. CDR3 nucleotide sequence: TGTGCCAGCAGCCAATCCAACAGGGGGGGCGAGCAGTACTTC.

This clone was found once. The gene calls are TRBV2 and TRBJ1-2, with D uncertain. The V gene lost 3 bases and the J gene lost 2 bases, with 4 bases spanning the gap. The CDR3 consists of 12 residues. Germline V gene data show CDR1 as SNHLY and CDR2 as FYNNEI. The CDR3 coding sequence is TGTGCCAGCAGTGACGTAAACTATGGCTACACCTTC. Translation gives CASSDVNYGYTF.

The chain recombines TRBV30 with TRBJ1-1; D is perhaps TRBD1 (6 bases). The CDR3 loop spans 15 amino acids. Germline V gene data show CDR1 as GTSNPN and CDR2 as SVGIG (reference sequence). Deletions cut 4 bases from V and 6 bases from J, with 21 bases between. The CDR3 protein is CAWNRGGVWDPEAFF. The CDR3 bases are TGTGCCTGGAATAGGGGGGGTGTCTGGGACCCTGAAGCTTTCTTT.

The chain links TRBV27 to TRBJ2-7; 9 bases fit TRBD2. V shed 3 bases, J shed 4 bases, and the junction held 7 bases outside the gene matches. There are 15 residues in the CDR3. Germline CDR1 reads MNHEY; CDR2 reads SMNVEV (reference sequence). The CDR3 coding sequence is TGTGCCAGCAGTTTCCAGACTAGCGGACCTTACGAGCAGTACTTC. It yields the protein CASSFQTSGPYEQYF.

This clone was counted only a few times. The chain has TRBV11-2 and TRBJ2-1; D not resolved. The germline V gene has CDR1 SGHAT and CDR2 FQNNGV. With 3 bases removed from V and 0 bases from J, the gap between germline ends came to 18 bases. CDR3 length equals 18 residues. CDR3: CASSFNPPPASSYNEQFF. Written as DNA, the CDR3 is TGTGCCAGCAGCTTTAACCCCCCCCCGGCCAGCTCCTACAATGAGCAGTTCTTC.

This clone came up a few times. This chain joins TRBV4-2 and TRBJ2-2, with D perhaps assigned TRBD1 or TRBD2 (5 bases each). The CDR3 extends over 14 amino acids. Germline assignment: CDR1 LGHNA and CDR2 YNFKEQ. Between the trimmed V and J ends, which lost 7 bases and 4 bases, there was a span of 13 bases. The CDR3 is CASTRETGTGELFF. In DNA, the CDR3 is TGTGCCAGCACCCGGGAAACAGGCACCGGGGAGCTGTTTTTT.

This clone was seen a handful of times. This sample includes further DNA sequences coding for the same CDR3. The genes are TRBV5-1 and TRBJ1-1; the D gene is possibly TRBD1 (6 bases). V was cut by 4 bases and J by 5 bases, with 9 bases left in between. Germline V lookup: CDR1 SGHRS, CDR2 YFSETQ. There are 12 residues in the CDR3. The CDR3 spells CASSLGTTEAFF. Written as DNA, the CDR3 is TGCGCCAGCAGCCTTGGGACAACTGAAGCTTTCTTT.

The V gene is TRBV9, the J gene TRBJ2-3, with 7 bases fitting TRBD2. This CDR3 spans 16 amino acids. Per germline, CDR1 SGDLS and CDR2 YYNGEE. After removal of 4 bases from V and 1 base from J, the junction contained 9 bases not matched to a gene. CDR3 DNA sequence: TGTGCCAGCAGCCCGCGAGGCGCGGGGGGCACAGATACGCAGTATTTT. Translation: CASSPRGAGGTDTQYF.

The CDR3 bases are TGCAGCGTTGGAGCTCTTATTAAGACTGAAGCTTTCTTT. Residues: CSVGALIKTEAFF. This rearrangement joins TRBV29-1 to TRBJ1-1; D gene uncertain. The germline gives CDR1 SQVTM, CDR2 ANQGSEA. V dropped 4 bases and J dropped 5 bases, with 14 bases sitting between them. The CDR3 consists of 13 residues.

CDR3: CASTQNKAGQGRYGYTF. CDR3 bases: TGTGCCAGCACCCAGAATAAGGCGGGACAGGGGCGTTATGGCTACACCTTC. The chain employs TRBV28 and TRBJ1-2; 10 bases are shared with TRBD1. This CDR3 region has 17 residues. Germline assignment: CDR1 MDHEN and CDR2 SYDVKM. After removal of 7 bases from V and 5 bases from J, the junction contained 16 bases not matched to a gene.

V gene TRBV28 combines with J gene TRBJ1-6; no reliable D call. V shed 6 bases and J shed 16 bases, with 13 bases lying between them. The CDR3 sequence is 11 residues long. From germline, CDR1 is MDHEN and CDR2 SYDVKM. The CDR3 region has the DNA TGTGCCAGCAGCCGGACTGGAGAACTCCACTTT. This translates into CASSRTGELHF.

The chain couples TRBV6-1 to TRBJ2-7; 12 nucleotides agree with TRBD2. CDR3 size: 15 residues. The V gene's germline CDR1 is MNHNS and CDR2 SASEGT. Trimming cost V 1 base and J 4 bases; bases outside gene matches: 2. The CDR3 DNA is TGTGCCAGCAGTGAAGGACTAGCGGGAGAATACGAGCAGTACTTC. Amino acid sequence: CASSEGLAGEYEQYF.

This clone was seen only a few times. This chain joins TRBV6-1 and TRBJ1-4, with D possibly TRBD1 on 6 matching bases. With 1 base removed from V and 0 bases from J, the gap between germline ends came to 15 bases. Germline V gives CDR1 MNHNS, CDR2 SASEGT. There are 18 residues in the CDR3. CDR3 residues: CASSEVVRGLATNEKLFF. CDR3 in DNA: TGTGCCAGCAGTGAAGTCGTCAGGGGACTTGCAACTAATGAAAAACTGTTTTTT.

This clone was observed a single time. CDR3 in amino acids: CASESQRYEQYF. In DNA form, the CDR3 reads TGTGCCAGCGAAAGCCAGCGTTACGAGCAGTACTTC. This chain connects TRBV2 to TRBJ2-7; no firm D call. The V and J ends lost 8 bases and 4 bases respectively, with 12 bases between them. The CDR3 has 12 amino acids. Germline values: CDR1 SNHLY, CDR2 FYNNEI.

This clone was detected only a few times. The chain uses TRBV28 and TRBJ1-5; 8 bases line up with TRBD1. Trimming at V came to 7 bases and at J to 4 bases, leaving 3 bases not matched to a gene. This CDR3 contains 13 residues. Germline V gene lookup returns CDR1 MDHEN and CDR2 SYDVKM. CDR3 DNA: TGTGCCAGCAACAGGGGGGCTAATCAGCCCCAGCATTTT. It translates to CASNRGANQPQHF.

Turning to this clone: A much larger clone differs by one base, so this may be a read error. The V gene is TRBV27, the J gene TRBJ2-3, with D perhaps matching TRBD1 (5 bases). The CDR3 contains 13 residues. Trimming left V 5 bases short and J 1 base short, with 7 bases between. Germline-derived CDR1 and CDR2 are MNHEY and SMNVEV (reference sequence). CDR3 region: CASSPRGTDTQYF. CDR3 DNA sequence: TGTGCCAGCAGTCCCAGGGGCACAGATACGCAGTATTTT.

To note about this clone: This sample includes further DNA sequences coding for the same CDR3. The chain is built from TRBV6-1 and TRBJ1-5; D uncertain. Germline CDR1 is MNHNS and CDR2 is SASEGT. V shed 2 bases and J shed 5 bases, with 7 bases lying between them. This CDR3 comprises 13 residues. The CDR3 region is CASSETEDQPQHF. The CDR3 bases are TGTGCCAGCAGTGAAACGGAAGATCAGCCCCAGCATTTT.

This clone came up a few times. This rearrangement joins TRBV21-1 to TRBJ2-7. TRBV21-1 is a known pseudogene. The CDR3 totals 15 residues. CDR3 sequence (DNA): TGTGCCAGCAGCAAAGGGAAGGGACGGTTCTACGAGCAGTACTTC. Residues: CASSKGKGRFYEQYF.

This clone was observed many times. The chain recombines TRBV28 with TRBJ2-1, with TRBD1 matching 7 bases. CDR3 length: 16 amino acids. Germline CDR1 and CDR2: MDHEN and SYDVKM. The J segment lost 7 bases and the V segment lost 3 bases, leaving 12 bases of the junction unmatched. This CDR3 is CASSLAPGQALNEQFF. For the CDR3, the DNA is TGTGCCAGCAGTTTGGCTCCCGGACAGGCCCTAAATGAGCAGTTCTTC.

This chain joins TRBV7-8 and TRBJ2-4; TRBD1 agrees at 12 bases. The CDR3 loop spans 15 amino acids. Losses at the gene ends were 5 bases for V and 7 bases for J; bases not matched to a gene: 6. Germline lookup yields CDR1 SGHVS and CDR2 FQNEAQ. The CDR3, as DNA: TGTGCCAGCAGCCCCCGGGGGACAGGGGGCAACATTCAGTACTTC. Its protein is CASSPRGTGGNIQYF.

This clone was counted many times. This chain uses TRBV5-1 with TRBJ2-5; 7 bases agree with TRBD1. Germline CDR1 is SGHRS and CDR2 is YFSETQ. V was pared by 4 bases and J by 7 bases, with 16 bases of the junction left unmatched. The CDR3 is made up of 16 amino acids. CDR3 amino acids: CASSLRLRQGLATQYF. In DNA, the CDR3 is TGCGCCAGCAGCCTAAGACTCCGACAGGGATTAGCGACCCAGTACTTC.

The sample holds one count of this clone. The genes are TRBV6-1 and TRBJ1-3; 8 nucleotides align to TRBD1. Germline V gene sequence: CDR1 MNHNS, CDR2 SASEGT. Unmatched junction bases numbered 8, after V lost 7 bases and J lost 3 bases. The CDR3 covers 15 residues. CDR3 sequence (DNA): TGTGCCAGCACCAGACAGACAGGGGATGGAAACACCATATATTTT. This translates into CASTRQTGDGNTIYF.

As concerns this clone: This CDR3 is also generated by other DNA sequences in the sample. The CDR3 DNA sequence: TGTGCCAGTAGTAGAGGATATAGCAATCAGCCCCAGCATTTT. Its translation is CASSRGYSNQPQHF. The rearrangement links TRBV19 to TRBJ1-5; D is undetermined. The V and J ends lost 4 bases and 0 bases respectively, with 7 bases between them. The CDR3 runs 14 residues. Germline values: CDR1 LNHDA, CDR2 SQIVND (reference sequence).

J is TRBJ2-7 and V is TRBV6-1; D is undetermined. V lost 4 bases and J lost 1, with 8 bases in between. Germline V lookup: CDR1 MNHNS, CDR2 SASEGT. The CDR3 sequence is 13 residues long. Written as DNA, the CDR3 is TGTGCCAGCAGTGTTACCGTTTCCTACGAGCAGTACTTC. Translated, it gives CASSVTVSYEQYF.